These 6 T cell receptor beta chains share one sample of origin, sequenced in a study of OX40 agonist ivuxolimab in advanced cancers. Libraries were made using the immunoSEQ multiplex PCR assay. TCRdb retrieved this table from immuneACCESS and kept in-frame rearrangements only. Not all clones are present; in checked studies, unresolved V genes account for under half, and no reason is known for the remainder. The sample table records 60,000 to 70,000 clones; 70% to 90% of these occur just once. The ten largest clones represent under 1.5% of the sample. This material consisted of CD4+ or CD8+ T cells sorted from blood, taken in a trial of the OX40 agonist ivuxolimab. Receptor source: an adult with an advanced solid tumor such as melanoma, head and neck, liver or kidney cancer.

The chain recombines TRBV4-3 with TRBJ2-5; tentative D call: TRBD1 (6 bases). CDR1 and CDR2 from the germline V gene are LGHNA and YSLEER. The V gene lost 0 bases and the J gene lost 7 bases, with 15 bases spanning the gap. The CDR3 is 15 residues long. The CDR3 loop is CASSQDAQGRGTQYF. The CDR3 DNA sequence: TGCGCCAGCAGCCAAGATGCCCAGGGCAGGGGGACCCAGTACTTC.

This rearrangement joins TRBV2 to TRBJ2-3; D may be TRBD2 (5 bases). Germline V gene lookup returns CDR1 SNHLY and CDR2 FYNNEI. The CDR3 length is 16 residues. Trimming took 6 bases from V and 0 from J, leaving 16 bases between them. The CDR3 region is CASRAVRAASTDTQYF. CDR3 DNA sequence: TGTGCCAGCAGGGCCGTGCGAGCGGCTAGCACAGATACGCAGTATTTT.

J is TRBJ1-2 and V is TRBV6-5; D is ambiguous. The CDR3 runs to 13 residues. Trimming removed 6 bases at V and 3 bases at J, with 11 bases between. CDR1 is MNHEY, CDR2 SVGAGI, per germline. The CDR3 protein is CASRPGPYYGYTF. CDR3 sequence (DNA): TGTGCCAGCAGACCCGGGCCTTACTATGGCTACACCTTC.

The genes are TRBV4-3 and TRBJ1-2; D possibly corresponds to TRBD1 (6 bases). The CDR3 runs 14 residues. Trimming left V 0 bases short and J 7 bases short, with 12 bases between. The germline V gene has CDR1 LGHNA and CDR2 YSLEER. The CDR3 DNA follows: TGCGCCAGCAGCCAAGACCGGGACATTAGTGGCTACACCTTC. It translates to CASSQDRDISGYTF.

This clone was recorded only once. The V gene is TRBV29-1, the J gene TRBJ2-2; D could derive from TRBD1 or TRBD2 (5 bases each). V lost 1 base and J lost 4, with 13 bases in between. Germline values: CDR1 SQVTM, CDR2 ANQGSEA. The CDR3 has 15 residues. CDR3 sequence: CSVEGLGEGTGELFF. CDR3 bases: TGCAGCGTTGAAGGTTTGGGGGAAGGCACCGGGGAGCTGTTTTTT.

The chain carries TRBV14 and TRBJ2-3; D gene uncertain. The length of the CDR3 is 15 residues. Germline assignment: CDR1 SGHDN and CDR2 FVKESK. Trimming removed 0 bases at V and 3 bases at J, with 10 bases between. CDR3 amino acids: CASSQDRHLTDTQYF. CDR3 coding DNA: TGTGCCAGCAGCCAAGATCGCCACCTAACAGATACGCAGTATTTT.